This T cell receptor (beta chain) is from a study of human T cells and chemical hapten exposure. Study-wide background: Patients got weekly scalp diphenylcyclopropenone doses over the approximately 24-week study.

A few counts support this clonotype. Time point: pre-sensitization, week 0. Indicated treatment: therapeutic diphenylcyclopropenone sensitization with weekly scalp DPC. Patients had alopecia, were aged 18 to 70, and were not pregnant. TCRdb reanalysed the RACE reads using MiXCR and keeps one entry per CDR3 protein. The sample shows 90,000 or so distinct CDR3 sequences, about 8% of them seen only once. Trimming cost V 6 bases and J 5 bases, with 19 bases left between them. The CDR3 spans 14 residues. Germline loops: CDR1 SQVTM, CDR2 ANQGSEA. This sequence originates from a middle-aged man with alopecia areata. Some clones in this sample may be carry-over from other donors' samples. The source was whole blood, collected in connection with sensitization to the hapten diphenylcyclopropenone (DPC). The rearrangement joins TRBV29-1 to TRBJ2-5; weak D call: TRBD2 (7 bases). The CDR3 sequence is CSVGRGAPRETQYF. The CDR3 coding sequence is TGCAGCGTGGGCCGGGGGGCCCCAAGGGAGACCCAGTACTTC.